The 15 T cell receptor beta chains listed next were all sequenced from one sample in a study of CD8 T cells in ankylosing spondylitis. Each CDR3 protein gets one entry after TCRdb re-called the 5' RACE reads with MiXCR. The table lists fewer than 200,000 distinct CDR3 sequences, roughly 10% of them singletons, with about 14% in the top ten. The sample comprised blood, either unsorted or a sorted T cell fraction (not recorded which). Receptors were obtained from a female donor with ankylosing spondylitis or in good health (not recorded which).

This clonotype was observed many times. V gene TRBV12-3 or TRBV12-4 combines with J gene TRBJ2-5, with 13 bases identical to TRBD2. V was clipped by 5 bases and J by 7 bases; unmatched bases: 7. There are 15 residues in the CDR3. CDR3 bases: TGTGCCAGCAGTCCGACTAGCGGGGGGCGGGGGACCCAGTACTTC. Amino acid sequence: CASSPTSGGRGTQYF.

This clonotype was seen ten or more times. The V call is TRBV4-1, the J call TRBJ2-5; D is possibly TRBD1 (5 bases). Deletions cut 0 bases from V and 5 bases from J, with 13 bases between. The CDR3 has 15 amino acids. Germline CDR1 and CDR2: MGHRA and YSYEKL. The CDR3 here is CASSQEGHVMETQYF. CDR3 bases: TGCGCCAGCAGCCAAGAGGGGCACGTTATGGAGACCCAGTACTTC.

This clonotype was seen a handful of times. CDR3 nucleotides: TGTGCCAGCGGGGGACTGGAGCAGTACTTC. It yields the protein CASGGLEQYF. The V gene is TRBV6-2 or TRBV6-3, the J gene TRBJ2-7; D possibly corresponds to TRBD2 (6 bases). V was clipped by 8 bases and J by 7 bases, with 9 bases between them. In germline, CDR1 is MNHEY, CDR2 SVGEGT. The CDR3 loop spans 10 amino acids.

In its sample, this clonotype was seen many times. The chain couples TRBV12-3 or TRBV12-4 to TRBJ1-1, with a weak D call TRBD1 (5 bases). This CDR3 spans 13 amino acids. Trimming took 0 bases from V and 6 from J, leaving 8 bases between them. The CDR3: CASSLAGLSEAFF. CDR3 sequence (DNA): TGTGCCAGCAGTTTAGCGGGACTTTCTGAAGCTTTCTTT.

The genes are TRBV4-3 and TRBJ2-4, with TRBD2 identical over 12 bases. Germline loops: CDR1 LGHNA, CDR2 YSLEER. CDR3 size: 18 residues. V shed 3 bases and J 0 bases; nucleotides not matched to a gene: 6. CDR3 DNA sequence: TGCGCCAGCAGCCAGACTAGCGGGAGCACCCTAGCCAAAAACATTCAGTACTTC. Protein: CASSQTSGSTLAKNIQYF.

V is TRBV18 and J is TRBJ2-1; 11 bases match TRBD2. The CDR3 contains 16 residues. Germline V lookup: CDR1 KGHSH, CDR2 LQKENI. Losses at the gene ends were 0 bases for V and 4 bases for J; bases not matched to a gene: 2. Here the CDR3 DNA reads TGTGCCAGCTCACCACCTAGCGGGAGGGGGTACAATGAGCAGTTCTTC. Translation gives CASSPPSGRGYNEQFF. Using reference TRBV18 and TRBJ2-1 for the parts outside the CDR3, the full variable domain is NAGVMQNPRHLVRRRGQEARLRCSPMKGHSHVYWYRQLPEEGLKFMVYLQKENIIDESGMPKERFSAEFPKEGPSILRIQQVVRGDSAAYFCASSPPSGRGYNEQFFGPGTRLTVL.

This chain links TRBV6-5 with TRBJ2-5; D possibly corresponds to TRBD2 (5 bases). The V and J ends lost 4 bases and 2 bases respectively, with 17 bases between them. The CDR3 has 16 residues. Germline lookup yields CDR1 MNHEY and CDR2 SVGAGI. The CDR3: CASSSFRGKGQETQYF. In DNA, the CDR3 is TGTGCCAGCAGTTCCTTTCGGGGAAAGGGTCAAGAGACCCAGTACTTC.

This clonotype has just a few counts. CDR3 region: CASSSPDRGTNQPQHF. The CDR3 bases are TGTGCCAGCAGTTCCCCGGACAGGGGTACGAATCAGCCCCAGCATTTT. J is TRBJ1-5 and V is TRBV6-5, with TRBD1 matching 9 bases. Trimming cost V 4 bases and J 4 bases; bases outside gene matches: 8. From germline, CDR1 is MNHEY and CDR2 SVGAGI. The CDR3 extends over 16 amino acids.

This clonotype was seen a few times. The DNA for the CDR3 is TGTGCCAGCGGTCAGCTCAACTATGGCTACACCTTC. The encoded protein is CASGQLNYGYTF. V usage is TRBV5-5 and J usage is TRBJ1-2; D is undetermined. Trimming took off 7 bases at V and 2 bases at J, with 9 bases between the two ends. This CDR3 comprises 12 residues. CDR1 SGHKS and CDR2 YYEKEE come from the germline V gene (reference sequence).

The DNA for the CDR3 is TGTGCCACCAGCAGCCGGATTGGTTTACTCCGCTACGAGCAGTACTTC. Translated: CATSSRIGLLRYEQYF. The rearrangement uses TRBV15 and TRBJ2-7; D ambiguous. The V end lost 3 bases, the J end lost 3 bases, and 18 bases lay between the germline ends. Germline V gene sequence: CDR1 LNHNV, CDR2 YYDKDF (reference sequence). This CDR3 has 16 amino acids.

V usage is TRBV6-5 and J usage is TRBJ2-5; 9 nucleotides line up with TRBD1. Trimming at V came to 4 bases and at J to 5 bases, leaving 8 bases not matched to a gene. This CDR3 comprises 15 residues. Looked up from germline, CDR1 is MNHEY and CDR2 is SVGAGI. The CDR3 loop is CASSSTGTGLETQYF. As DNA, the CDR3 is TGTGCCAGCAGTTCGACCGGGACAGGGCTTGAGACCCAGTACTTC.

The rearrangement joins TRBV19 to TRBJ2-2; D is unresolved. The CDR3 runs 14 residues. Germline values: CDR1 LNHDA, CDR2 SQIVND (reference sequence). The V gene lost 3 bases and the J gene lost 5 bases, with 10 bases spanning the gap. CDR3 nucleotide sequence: TGTGCCAGTAGTATGACACAGACGACCGGGGAGCTGTTTTTT. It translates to CASSMTQTTGELFF.

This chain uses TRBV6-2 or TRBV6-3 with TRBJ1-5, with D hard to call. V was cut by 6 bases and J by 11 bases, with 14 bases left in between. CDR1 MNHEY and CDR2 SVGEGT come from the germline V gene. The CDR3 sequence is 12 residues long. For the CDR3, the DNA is TGTGCCAGCAGCCTAATAAATGGGGCCCAGCATTTT. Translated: CASSLINGAQHF.

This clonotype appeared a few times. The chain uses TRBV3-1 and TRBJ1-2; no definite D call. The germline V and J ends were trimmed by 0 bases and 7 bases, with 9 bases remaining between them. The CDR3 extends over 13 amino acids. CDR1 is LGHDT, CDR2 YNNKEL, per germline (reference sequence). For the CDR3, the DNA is TGTGCCAGCAGCCAAGAGCGGGGATCTGGCTACACCTTC. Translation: CASSQERGSGYTF.

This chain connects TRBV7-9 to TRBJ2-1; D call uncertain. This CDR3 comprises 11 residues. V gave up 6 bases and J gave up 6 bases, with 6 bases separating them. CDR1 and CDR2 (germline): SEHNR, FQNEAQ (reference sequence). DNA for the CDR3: TGTGCCAGCAGGACCATCAATGAGCAGTTCTTC. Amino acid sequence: CASRTINEQFF.